The source of this T cell receptor (beta chain) is a study of CD8 T cells in ankylosing spondylitis. Study-level points and caveats: Ankylosing spondylitis blood seemed to carry a telltale TCR beta motif made of under ten highly homologous variants.

This clonotype came up many times. The antigen remains undetermined. Libraries of TCR beta came from quantitative 5'-RACE with molecular barcodes. TCRdb re-called the 5' RACE reads with MiXCR, one entry per CDR3 protein. The sample has about 540,000 distinct CDR3 sequences, about 13% seen once. Germline lookup yields CDR1 SEHNR and CDR2 FQNEAQ (reference sequence). This CDR3 comprises 17 residues. V was cut by 5 bases and J by 4 bases, with 23 bases left in between. V is TRBV7-9 and J is TRBJ2-5; no firm D call. Sequencing was carried out using blood, either unsorted or a sorted T cell fraction (not recorded which). This receptor was taken from a male donor with ankylosing spondylitis. CDR3 sequence reads: CASSAPRVGQKLETQYF. The DNA for the CDR3 is TGTGCCAGCAGCGCCCCGCGAGTTGGGCAGAAATTAGAGACCCAGTACTTC.